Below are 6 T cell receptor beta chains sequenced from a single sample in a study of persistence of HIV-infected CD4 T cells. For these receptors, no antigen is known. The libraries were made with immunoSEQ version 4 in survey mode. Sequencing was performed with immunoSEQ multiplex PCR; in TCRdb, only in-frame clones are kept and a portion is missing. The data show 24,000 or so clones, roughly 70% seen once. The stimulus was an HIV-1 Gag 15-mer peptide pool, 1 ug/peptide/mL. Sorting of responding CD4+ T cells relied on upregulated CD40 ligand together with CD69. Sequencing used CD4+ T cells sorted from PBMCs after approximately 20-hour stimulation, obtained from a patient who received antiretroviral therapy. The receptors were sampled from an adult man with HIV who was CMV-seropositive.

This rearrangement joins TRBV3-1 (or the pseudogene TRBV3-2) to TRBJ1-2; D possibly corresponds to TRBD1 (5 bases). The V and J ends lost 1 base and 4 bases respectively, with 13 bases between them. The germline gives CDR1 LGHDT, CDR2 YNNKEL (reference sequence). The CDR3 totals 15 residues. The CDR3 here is CASSQGPTGTYGYTF. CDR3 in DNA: TGTGCCAGCAGCCAAGGCCCCACGGGGACCTATGGCTACACCTTC.

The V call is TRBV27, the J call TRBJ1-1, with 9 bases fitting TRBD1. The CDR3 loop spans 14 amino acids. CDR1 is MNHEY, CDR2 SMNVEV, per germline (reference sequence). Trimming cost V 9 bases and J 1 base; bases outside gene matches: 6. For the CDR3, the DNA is TGTGCCAGTACAGGGGGCGGGGGGAACACTGAAGCTTTCTTT. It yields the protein CASTGGGGNTEAFF.

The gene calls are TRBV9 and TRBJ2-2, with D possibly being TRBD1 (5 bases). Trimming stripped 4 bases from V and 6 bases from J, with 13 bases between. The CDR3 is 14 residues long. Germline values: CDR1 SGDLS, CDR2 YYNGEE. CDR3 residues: CASSWAGQPGELFF. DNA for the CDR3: TGTGCCAGCAGCTGGGCAGGGCAGCCCGGGGAGCTGTTTTTT. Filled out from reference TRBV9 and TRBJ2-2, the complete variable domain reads DSGVTQTPKHLITATGQRVTLRCSPRSGDLSVYWYQQSLDQGLQFLIQYYNGEERAKGNILERFSAQQFPDLHSELNLSSLELGDSALYFCASSWAGQPGELFFGEGSRLTVL.

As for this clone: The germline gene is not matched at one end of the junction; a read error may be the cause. The CDR3 region has the DNA TGTGCGAGTACCGGGGCGGGGCACCCTAGCACAGATACGCAGTATTTT. Translating it yields CASTGAGHPSTDTQYF. The chain combines TRBV19 with TRBJ2-3, with D perhaps matching TRBD2 (6 bases). This CDR3 contains 16 residues. Germline V gene sequence: CDR1 LNHDA, CDR2 SQIVND (reference sequence). Together with reference TRBV19 and TRBJ2-3, the CDR3 gives the full variable domain: DGGITQSPKYLFRKEGQNVTLSCEQNLNHDAMYWYRQDPGQGLRLIYYSQIVNDFQKGDIAEGYSVSREKKESFPLTVTSAQKNPTAFYLCASTGAGHPSTDTQYFGPGTRLTVL.

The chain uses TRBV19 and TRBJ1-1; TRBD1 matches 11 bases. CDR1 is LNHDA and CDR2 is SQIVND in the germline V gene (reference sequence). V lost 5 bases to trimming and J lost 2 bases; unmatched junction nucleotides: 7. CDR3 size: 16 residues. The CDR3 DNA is TGTGCCAGTAGTCTACGGACAGGGGGCGGAAACACTGAAGCTTTCTTT. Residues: CASSLRTGGGNTEAFF.

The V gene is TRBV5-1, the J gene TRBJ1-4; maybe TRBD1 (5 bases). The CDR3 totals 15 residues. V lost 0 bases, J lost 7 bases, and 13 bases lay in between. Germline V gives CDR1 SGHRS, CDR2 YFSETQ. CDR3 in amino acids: CASSLGQSRPEKLFF. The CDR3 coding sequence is TGCGCCAGCAGCTTGGGACAGTCGAGACCTGAAAAACTGTTTTTT.